This TCR beta chain originates from a study of post-analysis software for immune sequencing data. At the level of the study: Secondary progressive, relapsing-remitting and progressive-relapsing multiple sclerosis were among the included disease courses. Study outcomes and limitations: Relative to controls, patients with multiple sclerosis showed significantly lower normalized Chao1 diversity. Strong co-clustering by F measure linked samples that shared a preparation batch. About 5 TRBV segments occurring more often in patients than controls included TRBV5-6, TRBV5-1 and TRBV20-1.

This clonotype came up once. Its target is unknown. V was trimmed by 4 bases and J by 6 bases, leaving 15 bases between them. The germline gives CDR1 SGHRS, CDR2 YFSETQ. The CDR3 is 14 amino acids. Every TCR beta cDNA library bore unique molecular identifiers. When about 0.95 to 10 million T cells were used, they gave hundreds of thousands of cDNA molecules. Each CDR3 protein is one row after TCRdb ran MiXCR on the PCR reads. The data contain around 700,000 distinct CDR3 sequences, 59% of them seen just once; the ten biggest clones take up approximately 10%. This sequence was found in a girl aged 2 to 10 with multiple sclerosis. Sequencing input: blood. The chain uses TRBV5-1 and TRBJ2-3, with D uncertain. The CDR3 coding sequence is TGCGCCAGCAGCCCGGACCTTCAGGCGGATACGCAGTATTTT. It specifies CASSPDLQADTQYF.